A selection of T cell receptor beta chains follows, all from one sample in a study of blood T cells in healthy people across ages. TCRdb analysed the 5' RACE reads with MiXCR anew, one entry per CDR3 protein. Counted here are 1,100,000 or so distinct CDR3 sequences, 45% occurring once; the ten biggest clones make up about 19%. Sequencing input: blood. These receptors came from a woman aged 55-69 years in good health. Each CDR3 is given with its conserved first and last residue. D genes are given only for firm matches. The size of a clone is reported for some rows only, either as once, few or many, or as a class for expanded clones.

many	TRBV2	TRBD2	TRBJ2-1	TGTGCCAGCAAGCCGGGACTAGGCGGTGATGAGCAGTTCTTC	CASKPGLGGDEQFF
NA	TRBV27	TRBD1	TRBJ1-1	TGTGCCAGCAGGGGACAGGGGACTGAAGCTTTCTTT	CASRGQGTEAFF
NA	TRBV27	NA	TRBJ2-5	TGTGCCAGCAGTTTATTGGCAGGGGTGCAAGAGACCCAGTACTTC	CASSLLAGVQETQYF
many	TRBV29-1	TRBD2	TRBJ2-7	TGCAGCGTTGAAGGTCTAGCGGGCTCCAGCTCCTACGAGCAGTACTTC	CSVEGLAGSSSYEQYF
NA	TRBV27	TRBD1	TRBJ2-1	TGTGCCAGCAGTTTAATGGGACAGGGGGCTAATGAGCAGTTCTTC	CASSLMGQGANEQFF
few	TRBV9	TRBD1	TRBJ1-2	TGTGCCAGCAGCGTAGACATCAGGACAGGGGGCAGCTATGGCTACACCTTC	CASSVDIRTGGSYGYTF
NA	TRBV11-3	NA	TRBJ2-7	TGTGCCAGCAGCCCAGCACGTTCGGGGTACGAGCAGTACTTC	CASSPARSGYEQYF
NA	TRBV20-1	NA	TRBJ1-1	TGCAGTGCACCCCCAAGGGCCACTGAAGCTTTCTTT	CSAPPRATEAFF
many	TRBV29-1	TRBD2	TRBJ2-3	TGCAGCGTTGCCGGGGGAGGGTCTGCAGATACGCAGTATTTT	CSVAGGGSADTQYF
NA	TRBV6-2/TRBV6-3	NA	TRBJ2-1	TGTGCCAGCAGTTACTCCCCAGAGGGGAATGAGCAGTTCTTC	CASSYSPEGNEQFF
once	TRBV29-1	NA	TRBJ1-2	TGCAGCGTTGAAATAGGACGGAGTGGCTACACCTTC	CSVEIGRSGYTF
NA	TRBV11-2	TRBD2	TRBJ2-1	TGTGCCAGCAGCCCTCTTCAAGCGGGAACCTACAATGAGCAGTTCTTC	CASSPLQAGTYNEQFF
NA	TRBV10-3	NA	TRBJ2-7	TGTGCCATCAGTGAGTCACGGGCCATCAGGGAGCAGTACTTC	CAISESRAIREQYF
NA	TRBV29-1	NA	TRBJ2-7	TGCAGCGGGGCGGCAGGCGCCCTAAGGGAGCAGTACTTC	CSGAAGALREQYF
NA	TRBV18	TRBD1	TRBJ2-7	TGTGCCAGCTCACCATTCGAGGGACAGACCTACGAGCAGTACTTC	CASSPFEGQTYEQYF
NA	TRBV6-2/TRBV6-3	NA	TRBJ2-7	TGTGCCAGTACACAGAGCTCCTACGAGCAGTACTTC	CASTQSSYEQYF
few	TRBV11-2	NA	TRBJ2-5	TGTGCCAGCAGCTTAGTGCCCGGGACACCCGAGACCCAGTACTTC	CASSLVPGTPETQYF
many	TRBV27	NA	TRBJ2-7	TGTGCCAGCAGTTTATTTTTGGGACTGGCCTACGAGCAGTACTTC	CASSLFLGLAYEQYF
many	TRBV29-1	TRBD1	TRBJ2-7	TGCAGCGTTGTTCGGGACAGAGCTTCCTACGAGCAGTACTTC	CSVVRDRASYEQYF
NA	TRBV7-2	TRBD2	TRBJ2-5	TGTGCCAGCACCTCAGGTCCACTAGCGGCGGCGGAGACCCAGTACTTC	CASTSGPLAAAETQYF
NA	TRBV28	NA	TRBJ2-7	TGTGCCAGCAGTTTACTGGGCGTTATCTCCTACGAGCAGTACTTC	CASSLLGVISYEQYF
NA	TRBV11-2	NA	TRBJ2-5	TGTGCCAACAGCTTAAGAACAGAGGGGCGCGAGACCCAGTACTTC	CANSLRTEGRETQYF
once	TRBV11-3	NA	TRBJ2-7	TGTGCCAGCAGCCGACAGTATTCCTACGAGCAGTACTTC	CASSRQYSYEQYF
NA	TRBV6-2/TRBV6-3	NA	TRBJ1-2	TGTGCCAGCGGTCAACGAGTTGCTGGGGATGGCTACACCTTC	CASGQRVAGDGYTF
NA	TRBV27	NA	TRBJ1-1	TGTGCCAGCAGTGTACAGGGGAACACTGAAGCTTTCTTT	CASSVQGNTEAFF
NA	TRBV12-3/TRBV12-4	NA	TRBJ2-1	TGTGCCAGCAGCAAACCGAACAATGAGCAGTTCTTC	CASSKPNNEQFF
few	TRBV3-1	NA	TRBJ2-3	TGTGCCAGCAGCCAAGGGCCGGGTCGCCAGGCAGATACGCAGTATTTT	CASSQGPGRQADTQYF
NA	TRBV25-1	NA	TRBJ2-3	TGTACCAGCAGTGCCCGGGGCACAGATACGCAGTATTTT	CTSSARGTDTQYF
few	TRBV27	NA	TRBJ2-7	TGTGCCAGCAGTAATCAGGGAGTGCAGTACTTC	CASSNQGVQYF
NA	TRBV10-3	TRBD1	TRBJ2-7	TGTGCCATCAGAAAGACAGGGGACCACGAGCAGTACTTC	CAIRKTGDHEQYF
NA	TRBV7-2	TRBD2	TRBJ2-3	TGTGCCAGCAGCTCGGGGGGCGGGAGGGTATCAGATACGCAGTATTTT	CASSSGGGRVSDTQYF
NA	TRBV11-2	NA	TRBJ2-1	TGTGCCAGCAGCTCGGACTACTGGCAGTTCTTC	CASSSDYWQFF
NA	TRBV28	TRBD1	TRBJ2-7	TGTGCCAGCAGTCCACAGGGGCCTAACTACGAGCAGTACTTC	CASSPQGPNYEQYF
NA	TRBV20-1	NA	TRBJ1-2	TGCAGTGCTCTCTCCGGGACGGGTTCCTATGGCTACACCTTC	CSALSGTGSYGYTF
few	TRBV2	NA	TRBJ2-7	TGTGCCAGCAGGTCACTAAACAACGAGCAGTACTTC	CASRSLNNEQYF
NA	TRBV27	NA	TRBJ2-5	TGTGCCAGCGGGGGGTTAGCGGACCAAGAGACCCAGTACTTC	CASGGLADQETQYF
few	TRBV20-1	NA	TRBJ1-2	TGCAGTGCCAGACGAAAATCCGTACCTAACTATGGCTACACCTTC	CSARRKSVPNYGYTF
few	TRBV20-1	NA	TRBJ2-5	TGCAGTGCTGCCGATCTAGCAGCACAAGAGACCCAGTACTTC	CSAADLAAQETQYF
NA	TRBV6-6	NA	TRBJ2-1	TGTGCCGTCAACCGCAGGGATGGTGGTAATGAGCAGTTCTTC	CAVNRRDGGNEQFF
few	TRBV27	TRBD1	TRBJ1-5	TGTGCCAGCAGTCCGGGGACAGGCTATAGCAATCAGCCCCAGCATTTT	CASSPGTGYSNQPQHF
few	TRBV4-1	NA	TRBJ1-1	TGCGCCAGCAGCCAAAGGTCCGGGGGGGACACTGAAGCTTTCTTT	CASSQRSGGDTEAFF